This T cell receptor beta chain emerged from a study of shared T cell receptors in the human thymus. From germline, CDR1 is SEHNR and CDR2 FQNEAQ (reference sequence). This CDR3 is 18 amino acids long. J gave up 3 bases and V 1 base, and 12 bases lay outside the gene matches. Method: immunoSEQ multiplex PCR; TCRdb's copy keeps in-frame clones and lacks some. The sample shows some 760,000 clones, approximately 85% of them seen only once. In addition, the sample was reused for a study of human thymus T cells. This second study notes: The donor group consisted of healthy Finnish infants who were having corrective surgery for congenital heart defects. Thymic material originated from resections removed in the course of corrective heart surgery. Thymic and blood repertoires seemed to favor certain V and J genes. Related research described thymic repertoires that were highly overlapping among unrelated individuals.

This TCR was recovered from a girl in the first two years of life with a congenital heart defect. This chain joins TRBV7-9 and TRBJ1-3, with 7 bases lining up with TRBD1. The specimen was thymocytes. The CDR3 loop is CASSLEDRTLLGGNTIYF. In DNA, the CDR3 is TGTGCCAGCAGCTTAGAGGACAGGACACTTTTAGGTGGAAACACCATATATTTT. Based on the CDR3 plus reference TRBV7-9 and TRBJ1-3, the full variable domain is DTGVSQNPRHKITKRGQNVTFRCDPISEHNRLYWYRQTLGQGPEFLTYFQNEAQLEKSRLLSDRFSAERPKGSFSTLEIQRTEQGDSAMYLCASSLEDRTLLGGNTIYFGEGSWLTVV.